Described below is a single T cell receptor (beta chain) sequence and its context. Profiling relied on immunoSEQ multiplex PCR, and the TCRdb table lists in-frame clones only, not all of them. The table has around 250,000 clones, over 75% seen once. The V gene lost 6 bases and the J gene lost 4 bases, with 15 bases spanning the gap. The V gene's germline CDR1 is MDHEN and CDR2 SYDVKM. This CDR3 has 14 amino acids. The cohort comprised adults aged roughly 18 to 95 years residing in 20 to 30 US areas. This record belongs to a study of blood T cell repertoires in COVID-19. Study summary: From T cells, B-cell-depleted T cells, or PBMCs came the material, which was cDNA or gDNA.

This clonotype was obtained from a man aged 18 to 29 who had recovered from COVID-19. The sample was PBMCs or T cells enriched from blood (not recorded which). The chain carries TRBV28 and TRBJ1-1; D call uncertain. The CDR3 is CASRFGPRGTEAFF. CDR3 nucleotide sequence: TGTGCCAGCAGGTTCGGACCGCGGGGCACTGAAGCTTTCTTT.